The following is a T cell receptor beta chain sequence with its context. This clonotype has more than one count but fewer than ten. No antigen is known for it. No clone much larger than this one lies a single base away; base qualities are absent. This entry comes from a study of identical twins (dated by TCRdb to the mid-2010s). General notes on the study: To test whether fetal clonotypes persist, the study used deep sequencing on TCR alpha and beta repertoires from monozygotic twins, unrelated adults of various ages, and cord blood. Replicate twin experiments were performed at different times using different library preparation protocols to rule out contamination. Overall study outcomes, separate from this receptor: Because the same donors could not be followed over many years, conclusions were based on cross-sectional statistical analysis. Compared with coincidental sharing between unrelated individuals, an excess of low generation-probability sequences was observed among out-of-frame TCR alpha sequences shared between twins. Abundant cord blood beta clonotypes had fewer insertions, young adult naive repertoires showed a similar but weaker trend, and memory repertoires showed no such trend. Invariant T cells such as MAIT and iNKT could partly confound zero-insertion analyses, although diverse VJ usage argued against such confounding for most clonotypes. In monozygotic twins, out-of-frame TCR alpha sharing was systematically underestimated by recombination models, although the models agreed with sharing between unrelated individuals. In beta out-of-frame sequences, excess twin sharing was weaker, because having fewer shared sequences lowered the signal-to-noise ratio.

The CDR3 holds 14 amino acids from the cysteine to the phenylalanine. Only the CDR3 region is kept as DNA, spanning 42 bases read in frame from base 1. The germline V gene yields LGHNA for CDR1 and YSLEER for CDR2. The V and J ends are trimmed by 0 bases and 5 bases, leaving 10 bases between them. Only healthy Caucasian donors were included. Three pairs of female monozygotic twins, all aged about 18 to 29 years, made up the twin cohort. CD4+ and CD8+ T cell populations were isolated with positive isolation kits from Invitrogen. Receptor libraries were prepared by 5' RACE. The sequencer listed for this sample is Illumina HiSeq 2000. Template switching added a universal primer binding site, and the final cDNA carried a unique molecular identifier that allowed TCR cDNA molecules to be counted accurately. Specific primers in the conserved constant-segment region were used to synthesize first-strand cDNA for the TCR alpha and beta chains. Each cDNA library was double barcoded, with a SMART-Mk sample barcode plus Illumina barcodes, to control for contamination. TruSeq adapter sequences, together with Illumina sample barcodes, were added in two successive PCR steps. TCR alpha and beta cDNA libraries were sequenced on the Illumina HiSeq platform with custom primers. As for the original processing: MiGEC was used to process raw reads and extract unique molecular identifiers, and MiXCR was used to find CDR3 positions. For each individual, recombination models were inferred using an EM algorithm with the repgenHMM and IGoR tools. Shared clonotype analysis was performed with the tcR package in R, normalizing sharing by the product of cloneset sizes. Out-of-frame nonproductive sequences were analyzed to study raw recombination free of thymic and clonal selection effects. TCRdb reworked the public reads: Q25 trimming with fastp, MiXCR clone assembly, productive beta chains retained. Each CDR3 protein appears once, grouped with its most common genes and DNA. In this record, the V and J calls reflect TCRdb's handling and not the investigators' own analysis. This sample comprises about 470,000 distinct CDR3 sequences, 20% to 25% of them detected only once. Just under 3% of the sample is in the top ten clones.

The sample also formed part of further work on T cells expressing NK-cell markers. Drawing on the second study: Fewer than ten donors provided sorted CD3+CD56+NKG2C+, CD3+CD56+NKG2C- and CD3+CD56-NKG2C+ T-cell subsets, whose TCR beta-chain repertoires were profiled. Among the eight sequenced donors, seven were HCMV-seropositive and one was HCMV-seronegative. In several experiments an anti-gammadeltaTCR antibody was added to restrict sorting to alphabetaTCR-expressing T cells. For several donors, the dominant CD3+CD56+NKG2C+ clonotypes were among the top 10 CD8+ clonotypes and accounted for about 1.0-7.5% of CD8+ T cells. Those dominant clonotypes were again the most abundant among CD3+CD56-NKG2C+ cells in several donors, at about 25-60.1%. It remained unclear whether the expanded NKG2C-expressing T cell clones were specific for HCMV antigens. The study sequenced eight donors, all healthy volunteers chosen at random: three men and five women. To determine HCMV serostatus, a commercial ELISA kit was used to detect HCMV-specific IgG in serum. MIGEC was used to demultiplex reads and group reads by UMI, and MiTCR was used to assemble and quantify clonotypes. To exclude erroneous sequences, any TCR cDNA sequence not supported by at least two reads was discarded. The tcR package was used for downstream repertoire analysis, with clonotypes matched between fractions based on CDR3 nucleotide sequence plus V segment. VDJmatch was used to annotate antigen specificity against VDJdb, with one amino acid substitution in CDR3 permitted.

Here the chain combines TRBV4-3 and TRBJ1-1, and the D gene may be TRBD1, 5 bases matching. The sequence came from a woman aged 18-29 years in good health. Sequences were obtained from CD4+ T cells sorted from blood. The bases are TGCGCCAGCAGCCAAGAACCTCGGGGGACTGAAGCTTTCTTT. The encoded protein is CASSQEPRGTEAFF.